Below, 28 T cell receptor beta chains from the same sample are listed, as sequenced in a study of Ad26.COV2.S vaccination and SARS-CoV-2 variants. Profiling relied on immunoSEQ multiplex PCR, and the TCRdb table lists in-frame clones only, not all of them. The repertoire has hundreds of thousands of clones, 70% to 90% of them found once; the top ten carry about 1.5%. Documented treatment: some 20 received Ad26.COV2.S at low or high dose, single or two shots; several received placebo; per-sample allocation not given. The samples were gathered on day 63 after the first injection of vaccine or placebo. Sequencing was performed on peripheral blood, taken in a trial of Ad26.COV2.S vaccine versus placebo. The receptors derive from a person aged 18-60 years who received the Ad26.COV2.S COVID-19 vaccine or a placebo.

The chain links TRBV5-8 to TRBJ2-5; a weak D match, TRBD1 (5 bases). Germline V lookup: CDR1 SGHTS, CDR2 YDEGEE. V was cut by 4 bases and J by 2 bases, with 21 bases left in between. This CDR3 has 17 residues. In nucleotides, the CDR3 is TGTGCCAGCAGCGAAGGGCAGGGTCAGTGGGGACAAGAGACCCAGTACTTC. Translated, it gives CASSEGQGQWGQETQYF.

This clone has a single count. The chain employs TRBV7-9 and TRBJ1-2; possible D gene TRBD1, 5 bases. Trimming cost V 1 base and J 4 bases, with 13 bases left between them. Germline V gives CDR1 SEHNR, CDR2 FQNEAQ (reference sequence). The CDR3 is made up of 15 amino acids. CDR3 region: CASSLEGLKVYGYTF. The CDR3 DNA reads TGTGCCAGCAGCTTAGAGGGACTCAAGGTCTATGGCTACACCTTC.

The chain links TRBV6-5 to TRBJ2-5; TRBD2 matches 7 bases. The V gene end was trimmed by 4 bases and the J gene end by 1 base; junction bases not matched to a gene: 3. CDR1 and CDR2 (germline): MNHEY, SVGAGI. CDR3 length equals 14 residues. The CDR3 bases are TGTGCCAGCAGTTCGCGGGGGACCCAAGAGACCCAGTACTTC. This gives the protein CASSSRGTQETQYF.

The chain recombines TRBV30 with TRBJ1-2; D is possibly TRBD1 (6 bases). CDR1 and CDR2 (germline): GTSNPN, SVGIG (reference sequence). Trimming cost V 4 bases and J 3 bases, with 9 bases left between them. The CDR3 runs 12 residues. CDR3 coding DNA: TGTGCCTGGAATGGACAGTACTATGGCTACACCTTC. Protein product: CAWNGQYYGYTF.

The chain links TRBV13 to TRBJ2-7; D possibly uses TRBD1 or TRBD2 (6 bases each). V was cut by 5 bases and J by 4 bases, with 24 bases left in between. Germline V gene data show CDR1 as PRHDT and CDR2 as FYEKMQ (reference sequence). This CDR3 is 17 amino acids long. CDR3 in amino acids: CASSPRGDGLAPYEQYF. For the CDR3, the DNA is TGTGCCAGCAGCCCTAGGGGGGACGGGTTGGCTCCTTACGAGCAGTACTTC.

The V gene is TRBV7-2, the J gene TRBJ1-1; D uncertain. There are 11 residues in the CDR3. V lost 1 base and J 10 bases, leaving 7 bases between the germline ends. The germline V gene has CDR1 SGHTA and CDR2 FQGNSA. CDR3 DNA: TGTGCCAGCAGCTTAGGGGTCGGAGCTTTCTTT. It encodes CASSLGVGAFF.

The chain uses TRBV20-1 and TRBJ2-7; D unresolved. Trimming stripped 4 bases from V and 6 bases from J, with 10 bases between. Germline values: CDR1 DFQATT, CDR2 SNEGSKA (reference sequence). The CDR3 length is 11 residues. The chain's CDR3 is CSATGWREQYF. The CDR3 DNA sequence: TGCAGTGCTACCGGCTGGCGCGAGCAGTACTTC.

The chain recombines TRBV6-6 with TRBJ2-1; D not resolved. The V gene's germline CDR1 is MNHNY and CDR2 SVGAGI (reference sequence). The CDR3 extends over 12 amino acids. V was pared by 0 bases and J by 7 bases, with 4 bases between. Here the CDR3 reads CASSYSGNEQFF. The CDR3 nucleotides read TGTGCCAGCAGTTACTCAGGTAATGAGCAGTTCTTC.

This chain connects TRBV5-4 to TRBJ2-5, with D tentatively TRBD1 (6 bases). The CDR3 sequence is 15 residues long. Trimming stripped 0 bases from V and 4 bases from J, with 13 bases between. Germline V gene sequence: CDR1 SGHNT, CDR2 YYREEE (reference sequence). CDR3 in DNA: TGTGCCAGCAGCTTGGAAACAGGGCGGGCAGAGACCCAGTACTTC. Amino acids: CASSLETGRAETQYF.

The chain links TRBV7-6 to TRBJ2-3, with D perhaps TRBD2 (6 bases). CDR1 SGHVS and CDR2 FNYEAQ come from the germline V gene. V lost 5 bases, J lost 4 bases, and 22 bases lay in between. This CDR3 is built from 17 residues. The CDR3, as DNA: TGTGCCAGCAGCCCGTCGAGGGCTAGCGTAGGGCCAGATACGCAGTATTTT. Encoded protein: CASSPSRASVGPDTQYF.

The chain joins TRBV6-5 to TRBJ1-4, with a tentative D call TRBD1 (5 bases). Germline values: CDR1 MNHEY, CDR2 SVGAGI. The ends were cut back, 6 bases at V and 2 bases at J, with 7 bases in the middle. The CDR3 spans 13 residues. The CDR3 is CASRKGTNEKLFF. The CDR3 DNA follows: TGTGCCAGCAGGAAGGGGACTAATGAAAAACTGTTTTTT.

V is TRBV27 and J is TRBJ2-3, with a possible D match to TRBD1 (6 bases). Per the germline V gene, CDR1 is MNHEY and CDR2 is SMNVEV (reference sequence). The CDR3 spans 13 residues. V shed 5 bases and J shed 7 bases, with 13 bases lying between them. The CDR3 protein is CASSRGTQNTQYF. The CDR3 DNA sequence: TGTGCCAGCAGTAGAGGGACACAAAATACGCAGTATTTT.

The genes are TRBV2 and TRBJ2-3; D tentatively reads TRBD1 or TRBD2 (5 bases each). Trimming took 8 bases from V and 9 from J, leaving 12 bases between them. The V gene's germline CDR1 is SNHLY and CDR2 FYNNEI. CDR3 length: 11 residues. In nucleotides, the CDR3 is TGTGCCAGCGGGGGAGACTCGACGCAGTATTTT. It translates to CASGGDSTQYF.

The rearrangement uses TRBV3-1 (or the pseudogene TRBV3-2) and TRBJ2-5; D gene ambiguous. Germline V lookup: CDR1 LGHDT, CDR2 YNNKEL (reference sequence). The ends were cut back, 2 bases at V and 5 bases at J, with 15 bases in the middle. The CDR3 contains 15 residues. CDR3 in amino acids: CASSQYTPMSETQYF. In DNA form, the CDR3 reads TGTGCCAGCAGCCAATACACTCCGATGTCGGAGACCCAGTACTTC.

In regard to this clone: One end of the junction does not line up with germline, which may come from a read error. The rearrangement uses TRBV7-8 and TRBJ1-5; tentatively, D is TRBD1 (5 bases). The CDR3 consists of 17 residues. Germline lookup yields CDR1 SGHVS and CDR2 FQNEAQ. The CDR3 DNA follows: TGTGCCAGCAGCTTTTCGGGGCTCCGGGGAAGCAGTCAGCCCCAGCATTTT. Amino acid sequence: CASSFSGLRGSSQPQHF.

The CDR3 region has the DNA TGTGCCAGCGGCAGGAGTGGGGACACTGAAGCTTTCTTT. Translation: CASGRSGDTEAFF. V and J are TRBV27 and TRBJ1-1; D is unresolved. This CDR3 region has 13 residues. Trimming stripped 8 bases from V and 3 bases from J, with 13 bases between. Germline loops: CDR1 MNHEY, CDR2 SMNVEV (reference sequence).

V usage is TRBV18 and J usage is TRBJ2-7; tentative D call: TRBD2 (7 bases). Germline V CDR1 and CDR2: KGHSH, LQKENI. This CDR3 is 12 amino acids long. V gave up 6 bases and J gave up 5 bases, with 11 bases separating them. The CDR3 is CASSPGGHEQYF. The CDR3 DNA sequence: TGTGCCAGCTCCCCGGGGGGCCACGAGCAGTACTTC.

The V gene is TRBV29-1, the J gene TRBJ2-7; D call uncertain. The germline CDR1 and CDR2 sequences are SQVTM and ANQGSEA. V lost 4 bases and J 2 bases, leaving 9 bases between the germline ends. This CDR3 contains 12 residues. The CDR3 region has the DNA TGCAGCGTTGGCGAAGGGCCCTACGAGCAGTACTTC. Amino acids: CSVGEGPYEQYF.

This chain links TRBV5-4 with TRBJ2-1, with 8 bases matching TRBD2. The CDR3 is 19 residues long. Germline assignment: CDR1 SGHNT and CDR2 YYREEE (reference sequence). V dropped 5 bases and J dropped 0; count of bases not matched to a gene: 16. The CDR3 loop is CASRWDGGGFQSSYNEQFF. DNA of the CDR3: TGTGCCAGCAGATGGGACGGCGGGGGGTTTCAGAGCTCCTACAATGAGCAGTTCTTC.

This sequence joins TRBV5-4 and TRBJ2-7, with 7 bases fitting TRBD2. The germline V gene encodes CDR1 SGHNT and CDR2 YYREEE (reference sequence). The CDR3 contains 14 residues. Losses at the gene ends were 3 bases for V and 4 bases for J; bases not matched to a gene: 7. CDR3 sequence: CASSSSSGGYEQYF. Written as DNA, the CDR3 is TGTGCCAGCAGCTCGTCTAGCGGTGGGTACGAGCAGTACTTC. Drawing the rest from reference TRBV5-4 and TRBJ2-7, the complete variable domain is ETGVTQSPTHLIKTRGQQVTLRCSSQSGHNTVSWYQQALGQGPQFIFQYYREEENGRGNFPPRFSGLQFPNYSSELNVNALELDDSALYLCASSSSSGGYEQYFGPGTRLTVT.

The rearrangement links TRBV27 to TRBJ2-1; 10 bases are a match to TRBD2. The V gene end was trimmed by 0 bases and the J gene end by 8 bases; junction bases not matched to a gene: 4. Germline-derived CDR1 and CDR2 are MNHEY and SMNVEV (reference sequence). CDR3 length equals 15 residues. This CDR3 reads CASSLSSGRDYEQFF. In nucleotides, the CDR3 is TGTGCCAGCAGTTTATCAAGCGGGAGGGACTATGAGCAGTTCTTC.

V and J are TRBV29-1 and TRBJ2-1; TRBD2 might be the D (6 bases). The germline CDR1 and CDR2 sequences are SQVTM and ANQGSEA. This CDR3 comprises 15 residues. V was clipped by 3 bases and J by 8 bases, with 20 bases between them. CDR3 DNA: TGCAGCGTTGAGGGGGTGGGGACTGGAGCGGATGAGCAGTTCTTC. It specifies CSVEGVGTGADEQFF.

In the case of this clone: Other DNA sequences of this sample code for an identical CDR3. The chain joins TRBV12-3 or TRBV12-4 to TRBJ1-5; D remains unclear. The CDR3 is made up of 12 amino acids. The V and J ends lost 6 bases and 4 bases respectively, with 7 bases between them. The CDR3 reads CASSFRNQPQHF. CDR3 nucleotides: TGTGCCAGCAGCTTCAGGAATCAGCCCCAGCATTTT.

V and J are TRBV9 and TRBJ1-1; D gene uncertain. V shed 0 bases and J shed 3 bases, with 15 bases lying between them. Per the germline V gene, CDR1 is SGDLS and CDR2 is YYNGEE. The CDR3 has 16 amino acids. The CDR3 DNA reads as TGTGCCAGCAGCGTAGGGTCGGGGAATAGAGACACTGAAGCTTTCTTT. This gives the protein CASSVGSGNRDTEAFF.

CDR3 in DNA: TGTGCCAGCACCCCGGGGGGGGGAGATACGCAGTATTTT. The encoded protein is CASTPGGGDTQYF. The rearrangement joins TRBV6-5 to TRBJ2-3; 8 bases line up with TRBD2. Unmatched junction bases numbered 5, after V lost 7 bases and J lost 5 bases. The CDR3 length is 13 residues. CDR1 MNHEY and CDR2 SVGAGI come from the germline V gene.

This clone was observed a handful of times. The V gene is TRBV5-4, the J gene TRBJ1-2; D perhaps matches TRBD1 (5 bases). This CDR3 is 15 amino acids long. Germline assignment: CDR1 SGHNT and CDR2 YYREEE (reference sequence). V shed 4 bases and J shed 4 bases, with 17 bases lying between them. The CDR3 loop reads CASSTPGTGPYGYTF. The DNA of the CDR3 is TGTGCCAGCAGCACTCCGGGGACGGGTCCCTATGGCTACACCTTC.

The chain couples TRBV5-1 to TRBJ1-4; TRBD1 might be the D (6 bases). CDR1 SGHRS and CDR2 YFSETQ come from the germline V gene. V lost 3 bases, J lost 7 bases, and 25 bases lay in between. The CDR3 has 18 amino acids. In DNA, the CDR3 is TGCGCCAGCAGCTCCCCAGGGGACGGATCCATATGGACTGAAAAACTGTTTTTT. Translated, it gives CASSSPGDGSIWTEKLFF.

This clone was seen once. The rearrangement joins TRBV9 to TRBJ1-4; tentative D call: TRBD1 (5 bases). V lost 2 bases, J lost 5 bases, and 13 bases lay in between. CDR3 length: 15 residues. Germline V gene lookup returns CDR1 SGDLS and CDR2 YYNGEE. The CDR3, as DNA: TGTGCCAGCAGCGTGGGGGACCGGACCAATGAAAAACTGTTTTTT. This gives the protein CASSVGDRTNEKLFF.